The rows below give T cell receptor beta chains drawn from one sample of a study of T cell responses to AZD1222 COVID-19 vaccine. Only in-frame clones appear in the TCRdb table, and some are missing; sequencing was by immunoSEQ multiplex PCR. The profile covers 100,000 to 150,000 clones, with approximately 90% appearing a single time and just over 7% taken by the ten largest. This specimen was peripheral blood, taken on day 0 of AZD1222 vaccination. The receptor set was obtained from an adult in good health. Both conserved end residues are part of each CDR3. The order of the fields is V gene, D gene, J gene, CDR3 protein. A D gene is named only where the DNA matches it firmly.

>TRBV3-1/TRBV3-2|NA|TRBJ2-5
CASSQDQRYQETQYF
>TRBV11-3|NA|TRBJ1-4
CASSLPPEKLFF
>TRBV28|NA|TRBJ1-3
CASSLDRSGNTIYF
>TRBV19|TRBD2|TRBJ2-1
CASSKSSGTSGSSYNEQFF
>TRBV2|NA|TRBJ2-2
CASTYTGELFF
>TRBV18|TRBD1|TRBJ1-5
CASSPKLDRDNQPQHF
>TRBV5-1|NA|TRBJ2-7
CASSLVRPPYEQYF
>TRBV4-1|NA|TRBJ2-4
CASSQDPRGAGKNIQYF
>TRBV10-3|TRBD1|TRBJ1-2
CAMRRDTGAGYTF
>TRBV19|TRBD1|TRBJ1-2
CASSMLGQGSSTYGYTF
>TRBV6-2/TRBV6-3|TRBD2|TRBJ2-3
CASSYYGTRGTQYF
>TRBV7-9|NA|TRBJ2-2
CASSLQGASSTGELFF
>TRBV12-3/TRBV12-4|TRBD1|TRBJ2-1
CASRGTGANEQFF
>TRBV28|NA|TRBJ1-1
CASSIEGEAFF
>TRBV27|NA|TRBJ2-1
CASSHSYNEQFF
>TRBV5-1|TRBD2|TRBJ2-1
CASSPRGGGNNEQFF
>TRBV28|NA|TRBJ2-7
CASSLPGDQFSYEQYF
>TRBV20-1|NA|TRBJ2-1
CSASSPALSSYNEQFF
>TRBV6-1|NA|TRBJ1-4
CASSESGPNEKLFF
>TRBV7-9|TRBD1|TRBJ1-4
CASSPGTGGGSGEKLFF
>TRBV28|NA|TRBJ1-5
CASRPGTAGQPQHF
>TRBV6-5|TRBD1|TRBJ2-7
CASSRDRVGEQYF
>TRBV6-5|NA|TRBJ2-3
CASMTRGRGDTQYF
>TRBV5-1|TRBD1|TRBJ2-3
CASSLGRGQDTDTQYF
>TRBV6-5|NA|TRBJ2-7
CASSTTVRDEQYF
>TRBV7-8|NA|TRBJ2-1
CASSPPGRRNEQFF
>TRBV9|TRBD2|TRBJ2-2
CASSGLAEGPGELFF
>TRBV18|NA|TRBJ2-2
CASSPRDESAGELFF
>TRBV18|NA|TRBJ1-1
CASSPDGPNTEAFF
>TRBV5-4|TRBD1|TRBJ2-6
CASSVTGVGANVLTF
>TRBV7-2|NA|TRBJ1-5
CASSLAAGGGNQPQHF
>TRBV6-1|NA|TRBJ1-6
CASSQTGSSPLHF
>TRBV2|NA|TRBJ1-6
CASIGARDSPLHF
>TRBV4-1|TRBD1|TRBJ2-7
CASSPTSGTGEYEQYF
>TRBV19|TRBD2|TRBJ2-2
CASKPLGDSGKWSGELFF
>TRBV28|NA|TRBJ2-7
CASSTQDSTYEQYF
>TRBV29-1|NA|TRBJ1-1
CSVAGTRNTEAFF
>TRBV10-3|NA|TRBJ2-2
CAISESNAGQELFF
>TRBV27|TRBD1|TRBJ1-2
CASSPRQGDVANYGYTF
>TRBV10-3|NA|TRBJ2-2
CAISEQGSGTGELFF
>TRBV28|NA|TRBJ2-7
CASWAGGPYEQYF
>TRBV27|NA|TRBJ2-2
CASSASYSNTGELFF
>TRBV15|TRBD1|TRBJ1-1
CATSRDRGLSTEAFF
>TRBV4-1|NA|TRBJ1-2
CASSQDPTGYGYTF
>TRBV12-3/TRBV12-4|NA|TRBJ1-2
CASSSPGFGGYTF
>TRBV5-1|NA|TRBJ1-6
CASSLGLETRSSPLHF
>TRBV27|NA|TRBJ2-7
CASSLAFPPYEQYF
>TRBV28|NA|TRBJ2-7
CASSFSHTGRAADEQYF